The 29 T cell receptor beta chains below come from one sample, sequenced in a study of T cells after posttransplantation cyclophosphamide. The table came from immunoSEQ multiplex PCR; TCRdb's copy has only in-frame clones and leaves some out. The sample holds 25,000 to 35,000 clones, and no clone turns up only once. Sequencing was performed on PBMCs. The source is a woman in her twenties or thirties in good health and a related stem cell transplant donor.

This clone was detected a few times. The chain has TRBV9 and TRBJ2-1, with 7 bases matching TRBD1. Germline V gene data show CDR1 as SGDLS and CDR2 as YYNGEE. The CDR3 extends over 15 amino acids. V dropped 4 bases and J dropped 5; count of bases not matched to a gene: 9. The CDR3 nucleotides read TGTGCCAGCAGCCCTAGGGACAGCTGGCACAATGAGCAGTTCTTC. This translates into CASSPRDSWHNEQFF.

This clone appeared many times. CDR3: CATKGQGDSGANVLTF. In DNA, the CDR3 is TGTGCCACCAAGGGACAGGGGGACTCTGGGGCCAACGTCCTGACTTTC. The chain is built from TRBV10-3 and TRBJ2-6; 11 positions match TRBD1. The CDR3 length is 16 residues. V trimming: 10 bases; J trimming: 0 bases; junction bases outside the gene matches: 5. Per germline, CDR1 ENHRY and CDR2 SYGVKD.

The table lists this clone with a few counts. V is TRBV30 and J is TRBJ2-3; 10 bases map to TRBD1. CDR1 and CDR2 (germline): GTSNPN, SVGIG (reference sequence). The CDR3 length is 15 residues. V lost 2 bases, J lost 5 bases, and 7 bases stayed unmatched. The CDR3 sequence: CAWSILTGGRDTQYF. CDR3 in DNA: TGTGCCTGGAGTATCTTGACAGGGGGCCGAGATACGCAGTATTTT.

Many counts were recorded for this clone. The rearrangement uses TRBV10-3 and TRBJ2-1; 8 bases line up with TRBD1. CDR3 size: 16 residues. V gave up 4 bases and J gave up 0 bases; unmatched junction bases: 5. Germline lookup yields CDR1 ENHRY and CDR2 SYGVKD. Here the CDR3 DNA reads TGTGCCATCAGTGTGGGGGACAGGAGCTCCTACAATGAGCAGTTCTTC. It specifies CAISVGDRSSYNEQFF.

The table lists this clone with many counts. The chain employs TRBV5-6 and TRBJ2-1; TRBD2 agrees at 11 bases. The J segment lost 3 bases and the V segment lost 1 base, leaving 0 bases of the junction unmatched. CDR1 SGHDT and CDR2 YYEEEE come from the germline V gene. This CDR3 comprises 15 residues. As DNA, the CDR3 is TGTGCCAGCAGCTTGCTAGCGGGGGGCTACAATGAGCAGTTCTTC. This codes for CASSLLAGGYNEQFF.

The table lists this clone with many counts. The gene calls are TRBV6-2 or TRBV6-3 and TRBJ1-6; D is undetermined. V gave up 2 bases and J gave up 13 bases, with 9 bases separating them. Germline V gene sequence: CDR1 MNHEY, CDR2 SVGEGT. The CDR3 runs 12 residues. The DNA for the CDR3 is TGTGCCAGCAGTTACCCAACCGGGCCCCTCCACTTT. Its protein product is CASSYPTGPLHF.

This clone was detected many times. The chain uses TRBV6-5 and TRBJ2-1, with 7 nucleotides matching TRBD1. The junction had 7 bases not matched to a gene; V was cut back by 5 bases and J by 12 bases. The CDR3 has 12 amino acids. Germline lookup yields CDR1 MNHEY and CDR2 SVGAGI. DNA of the CDR3: TGTGCCAGCAGTGGACGGACAGGCAGGCAGTTCTTC. This gives the protein CASSGRTGRQFF.

V and J are TRBV7-7 and TRBJ2-3; D is unresolved. Trimming took 1 base from V and 2 from J, leaving 4 bases between them. This CDR3 has 13 amino acids. The germline gives CDR1 SSHAT, CDR2 FNYEAQ (reference sequence). CDR3 sequence: CASSLEVTDTQYF. In nucleotides, the CDR3 is TGTGCCAGCAGCTTAGAGGTCACAGATACGCAGTATTTT.

The V call is TRBV7-8, the J call TRBJ2-7; TRBD2 might be the D (7 bases). CDR1 and CDR2 from the germline V gene are SGHVS and FQNEAQ. The CDR3 has 16 amino acids. V gave up 0 bases and J gave up 2 bases, with 14 bases separating them. The CDR3 DNA follows: TGTGCCAGCAGCTTAGCGGGCGGGGGCCGGGCCTACGAGCAGTACTTC. The encoded protein is CASSLAGGGRAYEQYF.

Many counts were recorded for this clone. This chain connects TRBV6-4 to TRBJ2-3, with 13 nucleotides matching TRBD2. The CDR3 has 15 amino acids. J gave up 5 bases and V 3 bases, and 2 bases lay outside the gene matches. Germline CDR1 reads MRHNA; CDR2 reads SNTAGT. CDR3 coding DNA: TGTGCCAGCAGTGAACTAGCGGGGGGGCAAGATACGCAGTATTTT. It encodes CASSELAGGQDTQYF.

This clone was detected ten times or more. The genes are TRBV11-1 and TRBJ1-1, with D hard to call. The germline V and J ends were trimmed by 1 base and 1 base, with 7 bases remaining between them. CDR3 length: 14 residues. CDR1 is SGHAT, CDR2 FQDESV, per germline (reference sequence). CDR3 sequence reads: CASSLGARNTEAFF. CDR3 nucleotide sequence: TGTGCCAGCAGCTTAGGCGCGAGGAACACTGAAGCTTTCTTT.

A few counts support this clone. The CDR3, as DNA: TGTGCCAGTAGTATCAGTGCAGGAACTAGCAATCAGCCCCAGCATTTT. This translates into CASSISAGTSNQPQHF. The rearrangement links TRBV19 to TRBJ1-5; D is unclear. Germline V gene data show CDR1 as LNHDA and CDR2 as SQIVND (reference sequence). The CDR3 contains 16 residues. Trimming removed 3 bases at V and 0 bases at J, with 12 bases between.

This clone was recorded many times. CDR3 amino acids: CASSTGDTLQAFF. CDR3 sequence (DNA): TGTGCCAGCAGCACAGGGGACACCTTACAAGCTTTCTTT. The chain carries TRBV13 and TRBJ1-1; 7 nucleotides agree with TRBD1. This CDR3 is built from 13 residues. Germline loops: CDR1 PRHDT, CDR2 FYEKMQ (reference sequence). V was pared by 5 bases and J by 9 bases, with 9 bases of the junction left unmatched.

This clone was seen at least ten times. The V and J genes are TRBV12-3 or TRBV12-4 and TRBJ1-2; TRBD1 agrees at 10 bases. Trimming cost V 2 bases and J 2 bases; bases outside gene matches: 2. This CDR3 has 15 residues. CDR3 loop: CASSLRTGGNYGYTF. The CDR3 DNA reads TGTGCCAGCAGTTTAAGGACAGGGGGAAACTATGGCTACACCTTC.

This clone has only a few counts. The chain combines TRBV4-2 with TRBJ2-5, with 13 bases fitting TRBD2. Germline assignment: CDR1 LGHNA and CDR2 YNFKEQ. Unmatched junction bases numbered 21, after V lost 3 bases and J lost 2 bases. The CDR3 runs to 22 residues. The CDR3 DNA is TGTGCCAGCAGCCAGGACAGATCCGGGACTAGCGGGGCTTATGTCGGGCAAGAGACCCAGTACTTC. This codes for CASSQDRSGTSGAYVGQETQYF.

This clone was observed many times. The chain has TRBV11-2 and TRBJ1-5; D unclear. This CDR3 has 14 amino acids. The germline V and J ends were trimmed by 1 base and 6 bases, with 10 bases remaining between them. The germline V gene has CDR1 SGHAT and CDR2 FQNNGV. The CDR3 protein is CASSLGVVGQPQHF. CDR3 coding DNA: TGTGCCAGCAGCTTAGGTGTCGTCGGTCAGCCCCAGCATTTT.

This clone has only a few counts. V usage is TRBV4-2 and J usage is TRBJ2-2; D is unclear. The V end lost 0 bases, the J end lost 3 bases, and 11 bases lay between the germline ends. The CDR3 is 16 residues long. Germline V lookup: CDR1 LGHNA, CDR2 YNFKEQ. The CDR3 sequence is CASSQDRLIHTGELFF. The DNA of the CDR3 is TGTGCCAGCAGCCAAGATCGGTTAATCCACACCGGGGAGCTGTTTTTT.

This clone was seen ten or more times. This sequence joins TRBV18 and TRBJ2-7; maybe TRBD1 (6 bases). V gave up 6 bases and J gave up 3 bases, with 18 bases separating them. Germline V gives CDR1 KGHSH, CDR2 LQKENI. The CDR3 is 15 residues long. The chain's CDR3 is CASSRNRVAIYEQYF. The CDR3 DNA sequence: TGTGCCAGCTCCCGAAACAGGGTAGCTATCTACGAGCAGTACTTC.

This clone was picked up a small number of times. This rearrangement joins TRBV7-2 to TRBJ2-7, with 14 bases that match TRBD2. V lost 3 bases and J lost 6; bases outside the gene matches: 7. Germline CDR1 reads SGHTA; CDR2 reads FQGNSA. CDR3 length: 16 amino acids. The CDR3 coding sequence is TGTGCCAGCAGCTTTGGGACTAGCGGGGGCGTTGTCGAGCAGTACTTC. It is translated as CASSFGTSGGVVEQYF.

This clone was counted ten times or more. This chain uses TRBV5-1 with TRBJ2-6; no reliable D call. This CDR3 spans 14 amino acids. With 5 bases removed from V and 1 base from J, the gap between germline ends came to 7 bases. From germline, CDR1 is SGHRS and CDR2 YFSETQ. CDR3 loop: CASSTGSGANVLTF. In DNA form, the CDR3 reads TGCGCCAGCAGTACCGGGTCTGGGGCCAACGTCCTGACTTTC.

This clone has at least ten counts. The chain links TRBV5-4 to TRBJ2-7; TRBD2 agrees at 12 bases. Germline V gene sequence: CDR1 SGHNT, CDR2 YYREEE (reference sequence). This CDR3 contains 15 residues. The ends lost 1 base at V and 3 bases at J; junction bases unmatched: 2. In DNA form, the CDR3 reads TGTGCCAGCAGCTTGTCTAGCGGGGGGGGCTACGAGCAGTACTTC. Its protein product is CASSLSSGGGYEQYF.

This clone was counted many times. This rearrangement joins TRBV28 to TRBJ1-3; 8 bases agree with TRBD1. V gave up 6 bases and J gave up 4 bases; unmatched junction bases: 14. This CDR3 is built from 17 residues. In germline, CDR1 is MDHEN, CDR2 SYDVKM. The CDR3: CASRPSTGVPQGNTIYF. In DNA form, the CDR3 reads TGTGCCAGCAGACCATCGACAGGGGTGCCGCAAGGAAACACCATATATTTT.

In its sample, this clone was seen many times. V and J are TRBV4-3 and TRBJ2-5; 9 positions agree with TRBD2. V shed 4 bases, J shed 2 bases, and the junction held 5 bases outside the gene matches. The CDR3 is 15 amino acids. CDR1 is LGHNA, CDR2 YSLEER, per germline. The CDR3 loop reads CASSPRLADQETQYF. Here the CDR3 DNA reads TGCGCCAGCAGCCCCCGACTAGCGGATCAAGAGACCCAGTACTTC.

This clone turned up a few times. This chain uses TRBV27 with TRBJ2-7, with D unresolved. With 8 bases removed from V and 2 bases from J, the gap between germline ends came to 4 bases. The CDR3 is 10 residues long. CDR1 MNHEY and CDR2 SMNVEV come from the germline V gene (reference sequence). CDR3 in DNA: TGTGCCAGCGGCCCCTACGAGCAGTACTTC. As protein: CASGPYEQYF.

This clone was seen at least ten times. The V gene is TRBV5-8, the J gene TRBJ1-5; tentatively, D is TRBD1 (5 bases). This CDR3 spans 15 amino acids. From germline, CDR1 is SGHTS and CDR2 YDEGEE. The V end was cut by 4 bases, the J end by 0 bases, with 11 bases between. DNA of the CDR3: TGTGCCAGCAGCGGATTGGGACTTAGCAATCAGCCCCAGCATTTT. Translating it yields CASSGLGLSNQPQHF.

Only a few counts were recorded for this clone. The J gene is TRBJ2-7, the V gene TRBV15; D not certain. The CDR3 is made up of 15 amino acids. Germline assignment: CDR1 LNHNV and CDR2 YYDKDF (reference sequence). Trimming took off 0 bases at V and 3 bases at J, with 12 bases between the two ends. CDR3 coding DNA: TGTGCCACCAGCAGAGAAGTTCAGGCCTTCTACGAGCAGTACTTC. It specifies CATSREVQAFYEQYF.

At least ten counts were recorded for this clone. The chain recombines TRBV19 with TRBJ2-1, with 9 bases that match TRBD2. The ends lost 1 base at V and 12 bases at J; junction bases unmatched: 13. The length of the CDR3 is 16 residues. CDR1 is LNHDA and CDR2 is SQIVND in the germline V gene (reference sequence). The CDR3 here is CASSIGGLAIPSRQFF. As DNA, the CDR3 is TGTGCCAGTAGTATAGGAGGACTAGCGATCCCCAGCAGGCAGTTCTTC.

This chain uses TRBV28 with TRBJ1-5, with 10 bases lining up with TRBD1. The V gene's germline CDR1 is MDHEN and CDR2 SYDVKM. Trimming removed 6 bases from V and 2 bases from J; junction bases left unmatched: 1. This CDR3 is 14 amino acids long. CDR3 residues: CASRGTGGNQPQHF. The CDR3 coding sequence is TGTGCCAGCAGGGGGACAGGGGGCAATCAGCCCCAGCATTTT.

In its sample, this clone was seen many times. Here the CDR3 reads CASSETWDRNTEAFF. CDR3 nucleotide sequence: TGTGCCAGCAGTGAAACCTGGGACAGGAACACTGAAGCTTTCTTT. The chain has TRBV2 and TRBJ1-1; 7 positions match TRBD1. Germline-derived CDR1 and CDR2 are SNHLY and FYNNEI. This CDR3 has 15 residues. The V and J ends lost 2 bases and 1 base, in that order; junction bases with no gene match: 4.